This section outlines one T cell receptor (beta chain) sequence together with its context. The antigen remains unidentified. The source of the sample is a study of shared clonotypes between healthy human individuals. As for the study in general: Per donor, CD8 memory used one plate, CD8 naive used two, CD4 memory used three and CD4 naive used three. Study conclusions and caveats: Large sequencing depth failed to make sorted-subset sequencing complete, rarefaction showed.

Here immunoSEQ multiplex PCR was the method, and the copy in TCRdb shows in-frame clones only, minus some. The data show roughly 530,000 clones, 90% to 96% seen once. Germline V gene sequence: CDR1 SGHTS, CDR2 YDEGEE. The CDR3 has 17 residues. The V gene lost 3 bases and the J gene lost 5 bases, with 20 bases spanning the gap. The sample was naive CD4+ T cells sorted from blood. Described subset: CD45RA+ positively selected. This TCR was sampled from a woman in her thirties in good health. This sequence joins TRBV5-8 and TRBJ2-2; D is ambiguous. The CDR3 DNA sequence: TGTGCCAGCAGCTCCTTCCTCGGGCAGAGTCTAACCGGGGAGCTGTTTTTT. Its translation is CASSSFLGQSLTGELFF.